This is a list of T cell receptor beta chains from one sample in a study of beta chain features in type 1 diabetes. Repertoires were generated with immunoSEQ multiplex PCR, while TCRdb's copy carries only in-frame clones and drops some. The table lists hundreds of thousands of clones, roughly 13% of them singletons. What was sequenced was naive CD4+ T cells from blood. These receptor sequences come from a young man with type 1 diabetes. Both conserved end residues are part of each CDR3. The order of the fields is V gene, clone size, D gene, J gene, CDR3 DNA, CDR3 protein. A D gene is named only where the DNA matches it firmly. Size is omitted from some rows. Given values are once, few, many or a class for expanded clones.

TRBV29-1	-	-	TRBJ2-2	TGCAGCGTTGAAGTGACAGAGAACACCGGGGAGCTGTTTTTT	CSVEVTENTGELFF
TRBV19	few	-	TRBJ1-1	TGTGCCAGTAGTATTGAAGGGGGCACTGAAGCTTTCTTT	CASSIEGGTEAFF
TRBV4-2	-	TRBD1	TRBJ1-6	TGTGCCAGCAGCCAAGGTTCGACGACAGGGAAACCGTTTAGCTCCTATAATTCACCCCTCCACTTT	CASSQGSTTGKPFSSYNSPLHF
TRBV4-1	-	TRBD2	TRBJ2-2	TGCGCCAGCAGCCAAGATGGGGGGGTTTACACCGGGGAGCTGTTTTTT	CASSQDGGVYTGELFF
TRBV19	-	-	TRBJ1-1	TGTGCCAGTAGCACACGGGGAACAGTCGCTGAAGCTTTCTTT	CASSTRGTVAEAFF
TRBV2	few	-	TRBJ1-2	TGTGCCAGCAGTGAAGGGCCCCCGCGGGGCTACACCTTC	CASSEGPPRGYTF
TRBV10-3	-	-	TRBJ2-5	TGTGCCATCAGTGAGGGGCAGGGGTATGGAGAGACCCAGTACTTC	CAISEGQGYGETQYF
TRBV4-2	few	-	TRBJ1-2	TGTGCCAGCAGCCAAGATCAACGGGGTAGCTATGGCTACACCTTC	CASSQDQRGSYGYTF
TRBV30	-	-	TRBJ1-6	TGTGCCTGGCGGACAGCGACTAATTCACCCCTCCACTTT	CAWRTATNSPLHF
TRBV30	-	-	TRBJ2-7	TGTGCCTGGAGGCCGGGAGCCTACGAGCAGTACTTC	CAWRPGAYEQYF
TRBV10-3	-	-	TRBJ2-1	TGTGCCATCCTAAGAGCCGGGACAACATACACCTACAATGAGCAGTTCTTC	CAILRAGTTYTYNEQFF
TRBV4-1	few	TRBD1	TRBJ1-5	TGCGCCAGCAGCCAACAAGTGCCGGGACAGGGAGCCCTAGGGAATCAGCCCCAGCATTTT	CASSQQVPGQGALGNQPQHF
TRBV18	few	TRBD2	TRBJ2-7	TGTGCCAGCTCACCGCGACTAGCGGGGGACTCCTACGAGCAGTACTTC	CASSPRLAGDSYEQYF
TRBV27	-	TRBD1	TRBJ2-7	TGTGCCAGCAGTAGGACCGGGACAGGGGGCTACGAGCAGTACTTC	CASSRTGTGGYEQYF
TRBV5-1	-	TRBD1	TRBJ1-6	TGCGCCAGCAGCTTGGGGGCCGGGACAGGGGATAATTCACCCCTCCACTTT	CASSLGAGTGDNSPLHF
TRBV29-1	-	TRBD1	TRBJ2-7	TGCAGCGTCGCCCAGTCAGGGGGAACCTACGAGCAGTACTTC	CSVAQSGGTYEQYF
TRBV4-1	-	TRBD2	TRBJ2-7	TGCGCCAGCAGCAAAGGACTAGCGGCCTCCTACGAGCAGTACTTC	CASSKGLAASYEQYF
TRBV18	few	-	TRBJ2-7	TGTGCCAGCTCACCCGGAGGGGCCTCCGAGCAGTACTTC	CASSPGGASEQYF
TRBV6-1	-	-	TRBJ2-1	TGTGCCAGCAGTGAAAAAGGGAGGTCGGACGAGCAGTTCTTC	CASSEKGRSDEQFF
TRBV5-1	few	-	TRBJ2-1	TGCGCCAGCAGCTTGGGTGGCGATGAGCAGTTCTTC	CASSLGGDEQFF
TRBV18	few	TRBD1	TRBJ1-6	TGTGCCAGCTCACCTAGGGGACAGAGCTCTAATTCACCCCTCCACTTT	CASSPRGQSSNSPLHF
TRBV19	few	-	TRBJ1-4	TGTGCCAGTAGTTTCGGCAGCGGTGAAAAACTGTTTTTT	CASSFGSGEKLFF
TRBV30	-	TRBD1	TRBJ1-2	TGTGCCTGGAGTCCGGGACAGGGCGGCTATGGCTACACCTTC	CAWSPGQGGYGYTF
TRBV9	few	-	TRBJ2-7	TGTGCCAGCAGCGTCTCCACGGACTATGAGCAGTACTTC	CASSVSTDYEQYF
TRBV2	few	-	TRBJ1-1	TGTGCCAGCAGTGAAAGGGCCTCCCTGAACACTGAAGCTTTCTTT	CASSERASLNTEAFF
TRBV7-3	few	TRBD1	TRBJ1-2	TGTGCCAGCAGCTTAAACAGGGGAGAGGGCTACACCTTC	CASSLNRGEGYTF
TRBV19	few	-	TRBJ1-5	TGTGCCAGTAGCGGACAGAACAATCAGCCCCAGCATTTT	CASSGQNNQPQHF
TRBV7-7	-	-	TRBJ2-3	TGTGCCAGCAGCTTAGGCAGGGGTACAGATACGCAGTATTTT	CASSLGRGTDTQYF
TRBV7-9	few	-	TRBJ1-1	TGTGCCAGCAGCCCCTCAGGCTGGGACACTGAAGCTTTCTTT	CASSPSGWDTEAFF
TRBV7-9	-	-	TRBJ1-2	TGTGCCAGCAGCTTCGGCGACTATGGCTACACCTTC	CASSFGDYGYTF
TRBV25-1	few	-	TRBJ2-3	TGTGCCAGCAGTCTTAATAGGGGGGGTTTATTAGATACGCAGTATTTT	CASSLNRGGLLDTQYF
TRBV7-8	few	-	TRBJ1-2	TGTGCCAGCAGCTTAGACCTGACGAGAACCTTC	CASSLDLTRTF
TRBV15	few	-	TRBJ1-5	TGTGCCACCAGCGGCAGGGCGGATCAGCCCCAGCATTTT	CATSGRADQPQHF
TRBV9	few	TRBD2	TRBJ2-3	TGTGCCAGCAGCGTAGCCCCAGCGGGGGAGACAGATACGCAGTATTTT	CASSVAPAGETDTQYF
TRBV10-3	few	-	TRBJ2-1	TGTGCCATCATGTCGGGGGAATGGGAGCAGTTCTTC	CAIMSGEWEQFF
TRBV4-2	-	TRBD1	TRBJ1-4	TGTGCCAGCAGCCCCGGGACAGGGGATGAAAAACTGTTTTTT	CASSPGTGDEKLFF
TRBV6-1	few	-	TRBJ1-6	TGTGCCAGCAGTGAAGTCTGGACCTCAAACAATTCACCCCTCCACTTT	CASSEVWTSNNSPLHF
TRBV10-3	few	TRBD1	TRBJ2-5	TGTGCCATCAGTGAAATACCGGGACAGTGGAAAGAGACCCAGTACTTC	CAISEIPGQWKETQYF
TRBV7-9	-	TRBD2	TRBJ2-4	TGTGCCAGCAGTGGGACTAGCCCGACAGCCAAAAACATTCAGTACTTC	CASSGTSPTAKNIQYF
TRBV30	-	-	TRBJ1-2	TGTGCCTGGAGTGTACTCAGGGCAGAAGGCTACACCTTC	CAWSVLRAEGYTF
TRBV5-1	few	-	TRBJ2-1	TGCGCCAGCAGCAGCCCGGGCTCCTACAATGAGCAGTTCTTC	CASSSPGSYNEQFF
TRBV29-1	few	-	TRBJ1-1	TGCAGCGTTGTAAAATCCTACCGTCCGGGGGGCGGGCCCCGCACTGAAGCTTTCTTT	CSVVKSYRPGGGPRTEAFF
TRBV4-2	-	TRBD2	TRBJ2-4	TGTGCCAGCAGCCCCCCGGGGGAGCGGGGACTAGCCAAAAACATTCAGTACTTC	CASSPPGERGLAKNIQYF